This T cell receptor beta chain was captured by sequencing in a study of T cell repertoires in cytomegalovirus infection (dated by TCRdb to about 2019). With regard to the full study: Because public TCR beta signatures pointed to carriage of CMV infection together with the matching HLA type, the HLA type of each donor mattered for the analysis.

Points the paper makes about the study in general: In both this cohort and an independent cohort of some 370 donors, the cumulative frequency of public TCR beta family members distinguished carriers of CMV infection plus the relevant HLA type. The ex vivo response was dominated by HLA-C-restricted CMV-specific TCR beta clonotypes, which also provided the single most frequent clonotype in two of eight donors.

From its cysteine to its phenylalanine, the CDR3 spans 15 amino acids. Only the CDR3 DNA stays, 45 bases, in frame from base 1. Trimming removed 1 base from V and 4 bases from J; the gene matches leave 3 bases unexplained. In the germline V gene, CDR1 corresponds to MNHEY and CDR2 to SVGEGT. The instrument was an Illumina HiSeq 1500. The raw public reads went through TCRdb reprocessing: fastp at Q25, MiXCR clone calling, in-frame beta chains kept. Here each entry gathers all rows of one CDR3 protein and keeps the most common genes and DNA. This sample comprises around 740,000 distinct CDR3 sequences, roughly 36% of them detected only once. In total, the top ten clones hold around 2.8% of the sample. Turning to this clonotype: The antigen this receptor binds is unknown. Base qualities are not recorded, but no much larger clone differs from it by a single base.

Sequencing was performed on PBMCs. This chain joins TRBV6-2 or TRBV6-3 to TRBJ1-1; 10 bases in the junction line up with TRBD1. The clonotype comes from a human donor in good health (CMV status not recorded). Some clones in this sample may be carry-over from other donors' samples. The DNA sequence follows: TGTGCCAGCAGTTACTGGGACAGGGGCGGCACTGAAGCTTTCTTT. This encodes CASSYWDRGGTEAFF.